The clone carrying this T cell receptor (beta chain) was picked up many times. One end of the junction fails to match germline, which may point to a read error. The CDR3 totals 11 residues. These data come from a study of early T cells in non-severe SARS-CoV-2 infection. TCRdb passed the 5' RACE reads through MiXCR, listing each CDR3 protein once. This table holds about 71,000 distinct CDR3 sequences, approximately 13% found once. The V gene is TRBV12-3 or TRBV12-4, the J gene TRBJ1-2; possibly TRBD1 for D (6 bases). The TCR comes from an adult who was a healthcare worker with PCR-confirmed SARS-CoV-2 infection or an uninfected control (not recorded which). The sample was whole blood, taken at baseline. CDR3 region: CASSTRGATNF. CDR3 bases: TGTGCCAGCAGCACTAGGGGGGCGACTAACTTC.